What follows are 7 T cell receptor beta chains derived from one specimen sequenced in a study of T cell repertoires in cytomegalovirus infection. Their antigen targets remain unknown. TCRdb processed the reads anew with MiXCR; each CDR3 protein has one entry. The sample yields about 470,000 distinct CDR3 sequences, approximately 40% seen once. The source was cultured PBMCs, collected from culture after CMV antigen stimulation. The receptors derive from a human donor in good health (CMV status not recorded). Some clones in this sample may be carry-over from other donors' samples.

This clonotype was seen more than once but under ten times. This chain links TRBV7-2 with TRBJ2-5; no clear D gene. Germline CDR1 and CDR2: SGHTA and FQGNSA. The germline V and J ends were trimmed by 6 bases and 1 base, with 12 bases remaining between them. The CDR3 sequence is 14 residues long. DNA for the CDR3: TGTGCCAGCAGGGTCACAGTTCCCCAAGAGACCCAGTACTTC. It specifies CASRVTVPQETQYF.

The genes are TRBV7-2 and TRBJ2-3, with D unresolved. Germline CDR1 SGHTA, CDR2 FQGNSA. The CDR3 has 14 amino acids. With 5 bases removed from V and 1 base from J, the gap between germline ends came to 10 bases. CDR3 sequence reads: CASSLRPGTDTQYF. Here the CDR3 DNA reads TGTGCCAGCAGCCTCAGACCAGGCACAGATACGCAGTATTTT.

This clonotype came up a few times. The chain uses TRBV7-9 and TRBJ1-2; D is perhaps TRBD1 (5 bases). Germline V gene data show CDR1 as SEHNR and CDR2 as FQNEAQ (reference sequence). CDR3 length equals 17 residues. Deletions cut 2 bases from V and 0 bases from J, with 16 bases between. CDR3 coding DNA: TGTGCCAGCAGCTTAAGGGCCAGGGCCCTCGCTAACTATGGCTACACCTTC. Its translation: CASSLRARALANYGYTF.

A few counts support this clonotype. The gene calls are TRBV6-2 or TRBV6-3 and TRBJ1-1, with D possibly matching TRBD1 (5 bases). The CDR3 sequence is 14 residues long. V was trimmed by 4 bases and J by 5 bases, leaving 14 bases between them. Germline V lookup: CDR1 MNHEY, CDR2 SVGEGT. In nucleotides, the CDR3 is TGTGCCAGCAGTTTCTCCACCGGACAAACTGAAGCTTTCTTT. It is translated as CASSFSTGQTEAFF.

Here the CDR3 reads CASCAQGGTGELFF. The DNA of the CDR3 is TGTGCCAGTTGCGCCCAGGGTGGCACCGGGGAGCTGTTTTTT. The chain combines TRBV19 with TRBJ2-2; possible D gene TRBD1, 5 bases. The CDR3 extends over 14 amino acids. V lost 8 bases, J lost 4 bases, and 14 bases lay in between. CDR1 LNHDA and CDR2 SQIVND come from the germline V gene (reference sequence).

This chain connects TRBV20-1 to TRBJ2-1, with 9 bases lining up with TRBD2. The trim removed 6 bases at V and 4 bases at J, leaving 7 bases unmatched. From germline, CDR1 is DFQATT and CDR2 SNEGSKA (reference sequence). The CDR3 extends over 14 amino acids. The CDR3 here is CSARITSGYNEQFF. DNA for the CDR3: TGCAGTGCGAGAATAACTAGCGGGTACAATGAGCAGTTCTTC.

The genes are TRBV20-1 and TRBJ2-1, with 13 nucleotides matching TRBD2. The CDR3 consists of 15 residues. The germline gives CDR1 DFQATT, CDR2 SNEGSKA (reference sequence). Trimming cost V 5 bases and J 8 bases; bases outside gene matches: 9. Here the CDR3 reads CSADTSGRAPDEQFF. CDR3 DNA sequence: TGCAGTGCTGATACTAGCGGGAGGGCTCCGGATGAGCAGTTCTTC.